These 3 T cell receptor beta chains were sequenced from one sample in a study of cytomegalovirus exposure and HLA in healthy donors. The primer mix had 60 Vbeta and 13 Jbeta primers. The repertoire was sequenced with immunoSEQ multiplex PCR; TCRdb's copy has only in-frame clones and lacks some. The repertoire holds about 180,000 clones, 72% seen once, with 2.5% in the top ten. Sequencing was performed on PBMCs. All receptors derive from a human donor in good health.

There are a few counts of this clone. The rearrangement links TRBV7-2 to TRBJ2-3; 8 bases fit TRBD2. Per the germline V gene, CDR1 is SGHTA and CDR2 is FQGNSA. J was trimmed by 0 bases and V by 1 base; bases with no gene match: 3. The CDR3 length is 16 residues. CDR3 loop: CASSLGGGSSTDTQYF. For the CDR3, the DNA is TGTGCCAGCAGCTTAGGCGGGGGGTCTAGCACAGATACGCAGTATTTT. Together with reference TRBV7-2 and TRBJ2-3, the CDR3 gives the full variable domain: GAGVSQSPSNKVTEKGKDVELRCDPISGHTALYWYRQSLGQGLEFLIYFQGNSAPDKSGLPSDRFSAERTGGSVSTLTIQRTQQEDSAVYLCASSLGGGSSTDTQYFGPGTRLTVL.

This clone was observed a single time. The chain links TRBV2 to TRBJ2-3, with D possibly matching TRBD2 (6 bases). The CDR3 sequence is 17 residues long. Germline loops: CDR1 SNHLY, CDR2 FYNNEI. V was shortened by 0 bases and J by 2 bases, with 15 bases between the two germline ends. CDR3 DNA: TGTGCCAGCAGTGAAGCTCGGCGGGGACCTTCCACAGATACGCAGTATTTT. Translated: CASSEARRGPSTDTQYF.

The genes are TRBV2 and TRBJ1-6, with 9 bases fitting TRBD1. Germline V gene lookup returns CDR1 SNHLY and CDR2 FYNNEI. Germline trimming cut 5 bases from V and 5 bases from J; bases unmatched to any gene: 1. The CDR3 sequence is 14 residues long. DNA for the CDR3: TGTGCCAGCAGTACAGGGGGCGATAATTCACCCCTCCACTTT. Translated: CASSTGGDNSPLHF. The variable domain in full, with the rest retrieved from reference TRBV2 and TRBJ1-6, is EPEVTQTPSHQVTQMGQEVILRCVPISNHLYFYWYRQILGQKVEFLVSFYNNEISEKSEIFDDQFSVERPDGSNFTLKIRSTKLEDSAMYFCASSTGGDNSPLHFGNGTRLTVT.